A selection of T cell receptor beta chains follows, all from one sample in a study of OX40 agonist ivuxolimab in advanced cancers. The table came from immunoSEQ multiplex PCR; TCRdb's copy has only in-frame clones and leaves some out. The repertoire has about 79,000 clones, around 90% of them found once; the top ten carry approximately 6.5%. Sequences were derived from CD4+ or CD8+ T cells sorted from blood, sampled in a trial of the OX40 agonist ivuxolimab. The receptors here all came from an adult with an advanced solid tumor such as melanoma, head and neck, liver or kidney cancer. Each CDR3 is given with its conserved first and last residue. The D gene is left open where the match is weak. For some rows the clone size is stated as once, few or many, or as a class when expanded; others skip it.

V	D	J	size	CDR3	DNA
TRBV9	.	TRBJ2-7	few	CASSVGPTLYEQYF	TGTGCCAGCAGCGTAGGTCCGACTCTCTACGAGCAGTACTTC
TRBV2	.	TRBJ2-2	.	CASSYNTGELFF	TGTGCCAGCAGCTACAATACCGGGGAGCTGTTTTTT
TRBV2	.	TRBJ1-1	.	CASSELYEAFF	TGTGCCAGCAGTGAACTCTATGAAGCTTTCTTT
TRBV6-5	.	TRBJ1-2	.	CASSLKGGDNYGYTF	TGTGCCAGCAGTTTAAAGGGCGGCGACAACTATGGCTACACCTTC
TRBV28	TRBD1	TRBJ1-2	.	CASVELPGRGLPYGYTF	TGTGCCAGCGTCGAACTGCCTGGGAGGGGGCTCCCCTATGGCTACACCTTC
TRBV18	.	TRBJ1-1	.	CASSPPARGTEAFF	TGTGCCAGCTCACCACCGGCACGAGGTACTGAAGCTTTCTTT
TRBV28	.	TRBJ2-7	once	CASRGAGNYEQYF	TGTGCCAGCAGGGGGGCAGGAAACTACGAGCAGTACTTC
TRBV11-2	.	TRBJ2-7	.	CASSLDPRGEQYF	TGTGCCAGCAGCTTAGACCCTAGGGGTGAGCAGTACTTC
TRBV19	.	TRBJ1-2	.	CASSEQNSHGYTF	TGTGCCAGTAGCGAACAGAATTCCCATGGCTACACCTTC
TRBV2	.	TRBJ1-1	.	CASLTSPGGGTEAFF	TGTGCCAGCCTTACTTCCCCGGGGGGCGGCACTGAAGCTTTCTTT
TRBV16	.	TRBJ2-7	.	CASSQGITPPNNEQYF	TGTGCCAGCAGCCAAGGAATAACACCACCAAATAACGAGCAGTACTTC
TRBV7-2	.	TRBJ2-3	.	CASSLDRVPTDTQYF	TGTGCCAGCAGCTTAGATCGGGTTCCCACAGATACGCAGTATTTT
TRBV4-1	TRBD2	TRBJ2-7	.	CASSQAGGTSGYEQYF	TGCGCCAGCAGCCAAGCTGGAGGGACTAGCGGCTACGAGCAGTACTTC
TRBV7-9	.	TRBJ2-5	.	CASSWRGETQYF	TGTGCCAGCAGCTGGAGGGGGGAGACCCAGTACTTC
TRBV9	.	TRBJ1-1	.	CASSPLLGTEAFF	TGTGCCAGCAGCCCCCTCCTTGGGACTGAAGCTTTCTTT
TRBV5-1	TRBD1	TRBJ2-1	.	CASSDGTGFDEQFF	TGCGCCAGCAGCGACGGGACAGGGTTCGATGAGCAGTTCTTC
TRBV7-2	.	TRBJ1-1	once	CASSFGGYTEAFF	TGTGCCAGCAGCTTTGGAGGCTACACTGAAGCTTTCTTT
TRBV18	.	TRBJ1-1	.	CASSPQPGVTEAFF	TGTGCCAGCTCACCACAGCCGGGGGTCACTGAAGCTTTCTTT
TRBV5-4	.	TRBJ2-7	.	CASSLDPGEYEQYF	TGTGCCAGCAGCTTGGATCCGGGAGAGTACGAGCAGTACTTC
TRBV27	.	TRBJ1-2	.	CASSLVRGDGYTF	TGTGCCAGCAGTTTAGTCAGGGGTGATGGCTACACCTTC
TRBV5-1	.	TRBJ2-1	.	CASSPSAGTHEQFF	TGCGCCAGCAGCCCGAGCGCCGGGACCCATGAGCAGTTCTTC
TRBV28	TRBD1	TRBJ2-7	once	CASRVTGGLSYEQYF	TGTGCCAGCAGGGTCACAGGGGGCCTCTCCTACGAGCAGTACTTC
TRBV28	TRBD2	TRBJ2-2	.	CASSSTTSGTYTGELFF	TGTGCCAGCAGTTCAACCACTAGCGGGACGTACACCGGGGAGCTGTTTTTT
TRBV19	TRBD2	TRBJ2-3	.	CASSIGLAGDTQYF	TGTGCCAGTAGTATCGGACTAGCGGGAGATACGCAGTATTTT
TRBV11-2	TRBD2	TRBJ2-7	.	CASSNGLAGAFEQYF	TGTGCCAGCAGCAACGGACTAGCGGGAGCGTTTGAGCAGTACTTC
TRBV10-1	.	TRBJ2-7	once	CASSEGGRPYEQYF	TGCGCCAGCAGTGAGGGGGGGCGCCCCTACGAGCAGTACTTC
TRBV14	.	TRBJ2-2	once	CASSLNPDTGELFF	TGTGCCAGCAGCCTTAACCCGGACACCGGGGAGCTGTTTTTT
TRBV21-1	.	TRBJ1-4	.	CPQFQGEKLFF	TGCCCCCAGTTTCAGGGGGAAAAACTGTTTTTT
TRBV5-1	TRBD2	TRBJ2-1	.	CASSLATSGGGNEQFF	TGCGCCAGCAGCTTGGCCACTAGCGGGGGTGGGAATGAGCAGTTCTTC
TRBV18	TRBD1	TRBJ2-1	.	CASSPRTGGYNEQFF	TGTGCCAGCTCACCCCGGACAGGGGGCTACAATGAGCAGTTCTTC
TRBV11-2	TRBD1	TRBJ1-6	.	CASSFRDRNNSPLHF	TGTGCCAGCAGCTTCCGGGACAGGAATAATTCACCCCTCCACTTT
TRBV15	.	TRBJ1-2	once	CATSREPSEFDGYTF	TGTGCCACCAGCAGAGAACCGAGTGAGTTTGATGGCTACACCTTC
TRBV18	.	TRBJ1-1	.	CASSPNEGITEAFF	TGTGCCAGCTCACCGAACGAGGGGATAACTGAAGCTTTCTTT
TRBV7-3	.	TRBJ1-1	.	CASSLRAGAGNTEAFF	TGTGCCAGCAGCTTGAGGGCAGGGGCGGGGAACACTGAAGCTTTCTTT
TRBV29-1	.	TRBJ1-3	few	CSVEETAVSGNTIYF	TGCAGCGTTGAAGAAACAGCCGTATCTGGAAACACCATATATTTT
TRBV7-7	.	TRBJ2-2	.	CASSRRQTGELFF	TGTGCTAGCAGCCGAAGACAGACGGGGGAGCTGTTTTTT
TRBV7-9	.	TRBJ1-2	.	CASRARRHYGYTF	TGTGCCAGCAGAGCTAGGCGCCACTATGGCTACACCTTC
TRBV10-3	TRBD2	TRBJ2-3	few	CATRGTSGRASTDTQYF	TGTGCCACGCGCGGGACTAGCGGGAGGGCTAGCACAGATACGCAGTATTTT
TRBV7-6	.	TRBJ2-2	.	CASSLRSGYTGELFF	TGTGCCAGCAGCCTACGGTCAGGGTACACCGGGGAGCTGTTTTTT
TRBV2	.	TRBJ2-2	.	CASSQLAGELFF	TGTGCCAGCAGTCAACTCGCCGGGGAGCTGTTTTTT
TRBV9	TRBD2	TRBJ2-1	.	CASSVGLTGGYYNEQFF	TGTGCCAGCAGCGTAGGGTTGACGGGAGGATACTACAATGAGCAGTTCTTC